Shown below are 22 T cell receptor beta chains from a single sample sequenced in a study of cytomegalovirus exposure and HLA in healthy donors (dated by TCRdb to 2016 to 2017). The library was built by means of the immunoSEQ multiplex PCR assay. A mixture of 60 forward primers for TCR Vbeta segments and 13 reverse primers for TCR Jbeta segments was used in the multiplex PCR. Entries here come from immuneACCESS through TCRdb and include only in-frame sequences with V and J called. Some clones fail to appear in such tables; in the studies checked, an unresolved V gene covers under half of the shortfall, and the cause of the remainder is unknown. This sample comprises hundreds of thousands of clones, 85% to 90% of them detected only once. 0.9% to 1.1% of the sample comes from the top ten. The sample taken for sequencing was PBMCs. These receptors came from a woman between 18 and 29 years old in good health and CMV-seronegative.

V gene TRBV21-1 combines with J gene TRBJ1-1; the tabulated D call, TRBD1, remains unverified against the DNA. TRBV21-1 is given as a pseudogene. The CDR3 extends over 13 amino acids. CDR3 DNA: TGTGCCAGCAGCAAAGTGAGACAGTATGAAGCTTTCTTT. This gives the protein CASSKVRQYEAFF.

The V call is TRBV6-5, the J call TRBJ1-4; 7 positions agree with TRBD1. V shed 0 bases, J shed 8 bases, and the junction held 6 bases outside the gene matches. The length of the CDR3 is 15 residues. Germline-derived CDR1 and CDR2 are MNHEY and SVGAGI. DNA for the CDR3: TGTGCCAGCAGTTACTCGGAGGGGGCGGGGGAAAAACTGTTTTTT. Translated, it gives CASSYSEGAGEKLFF.

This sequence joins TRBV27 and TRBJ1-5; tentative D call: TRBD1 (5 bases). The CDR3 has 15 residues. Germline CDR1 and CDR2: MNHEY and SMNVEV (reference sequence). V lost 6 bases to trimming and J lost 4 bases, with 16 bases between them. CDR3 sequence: CASRTRGGWNQPQHF. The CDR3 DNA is TGTGCCAGCAGGACTCGGGGGGGTTGGAATCAGCCCCAGCATTTT.

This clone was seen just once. The CDR3 DNA follows: TGTGCCAGCAGCTTGTTGCTTTCGGACACTGAAGCTTTCTTT. Translated, it gives CASSLLLSDTEAFF. The V gene is TRBV5-6, the J gene TRBJ1-1; D is unclear. The germline CDR1 and CDR2 sequences are SGHDT and YYEEEE. This CDR3 has 14 amino acids. V was shortened by 1 base and J by 3 bases, with 10 bases between the two germline ends.

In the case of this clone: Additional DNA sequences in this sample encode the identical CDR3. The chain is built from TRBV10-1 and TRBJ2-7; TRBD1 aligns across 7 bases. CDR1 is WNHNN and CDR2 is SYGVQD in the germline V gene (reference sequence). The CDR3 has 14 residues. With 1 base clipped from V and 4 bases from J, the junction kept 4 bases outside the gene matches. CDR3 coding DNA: TGCGCCAGCAGTGAGTGGGACAGCTCGTACGAGCAGTACTTC. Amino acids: CASSEWDSSYEQYF.

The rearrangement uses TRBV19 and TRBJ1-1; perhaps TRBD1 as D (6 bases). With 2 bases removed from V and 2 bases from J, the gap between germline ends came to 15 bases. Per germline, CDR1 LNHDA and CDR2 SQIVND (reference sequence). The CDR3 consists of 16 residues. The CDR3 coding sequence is TGTGCCAGTAGTATAAGGAGTAACAGGGCTAACACTGAAGCTTTCTTT. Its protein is CASSIRSNRANTEAFF.

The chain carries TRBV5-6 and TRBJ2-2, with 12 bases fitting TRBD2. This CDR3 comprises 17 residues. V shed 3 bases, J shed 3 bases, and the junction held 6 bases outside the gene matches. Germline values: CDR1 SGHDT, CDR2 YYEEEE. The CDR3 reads CASSSSGRAWDTGELFF. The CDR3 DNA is TGTGCCAGCAGCTCTAGCGGGAGGGCCTGGGACACCGGGGAGCTGTTTTTT.

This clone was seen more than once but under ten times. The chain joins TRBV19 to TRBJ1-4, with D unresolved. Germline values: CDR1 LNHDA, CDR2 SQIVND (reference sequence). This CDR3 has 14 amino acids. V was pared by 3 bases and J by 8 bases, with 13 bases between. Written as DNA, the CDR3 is TGTGCCAGTAGTATTCGCGGGTCCGAGGAAAAACTGTTTTTT. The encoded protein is CASSIRGSEEKLFF.

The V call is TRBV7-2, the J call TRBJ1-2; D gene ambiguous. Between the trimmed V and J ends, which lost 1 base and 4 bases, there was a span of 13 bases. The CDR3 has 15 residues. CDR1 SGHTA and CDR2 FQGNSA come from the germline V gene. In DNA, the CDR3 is TGTGCCAGCAGCTTAGGCTTCCTGGAGGGCTATGGCTACACCTTC. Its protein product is CASSLGFLEGYGYTF. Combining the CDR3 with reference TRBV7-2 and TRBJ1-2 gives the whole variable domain GAGVSQSPSNKVTEKGKDVELRCDPISGHTALYWYRQSLGQGLEFLIYFQGNSAPDKSGLPSDRFSAERTGGSVSTLTIQRTQQEDSAVYLCASSLGFLEGYGYTFGSGTRLTVV.

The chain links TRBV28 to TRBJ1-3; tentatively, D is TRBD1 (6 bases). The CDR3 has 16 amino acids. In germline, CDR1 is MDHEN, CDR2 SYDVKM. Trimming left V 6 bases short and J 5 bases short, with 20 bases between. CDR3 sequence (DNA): TGTGCCAGCAGCCAGACAGGCACTACTAGAAGAAACACCATATATTTT. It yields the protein CASSQTGTTRRNTIYF.

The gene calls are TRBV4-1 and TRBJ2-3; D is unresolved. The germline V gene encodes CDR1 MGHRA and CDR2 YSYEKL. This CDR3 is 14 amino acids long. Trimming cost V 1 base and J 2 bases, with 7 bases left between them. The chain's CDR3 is CASSQARLTDTQYF. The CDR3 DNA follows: TGCGCCAGCAGCCAAGCCAGACTCACAGATACGCAGTATTTT.

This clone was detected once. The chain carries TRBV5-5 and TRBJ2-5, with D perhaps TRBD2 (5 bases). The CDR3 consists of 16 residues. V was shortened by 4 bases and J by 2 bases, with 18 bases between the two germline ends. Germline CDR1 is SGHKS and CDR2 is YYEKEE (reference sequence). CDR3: CASSPPLERQQETQYF. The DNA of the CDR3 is TGTGCCAGCAGCCCACCCCTGGAGCGGCAACAAGAGACCCAGTACTTC.

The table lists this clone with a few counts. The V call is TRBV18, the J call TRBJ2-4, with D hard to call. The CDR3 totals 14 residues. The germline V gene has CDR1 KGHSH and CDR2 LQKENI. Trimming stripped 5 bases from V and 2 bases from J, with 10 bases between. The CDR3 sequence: CASSSLGPKNIQYF. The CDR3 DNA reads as TGTGCCAGCTCAAGCCTTGGGCCCAAAAACATTCAGTACTTC.

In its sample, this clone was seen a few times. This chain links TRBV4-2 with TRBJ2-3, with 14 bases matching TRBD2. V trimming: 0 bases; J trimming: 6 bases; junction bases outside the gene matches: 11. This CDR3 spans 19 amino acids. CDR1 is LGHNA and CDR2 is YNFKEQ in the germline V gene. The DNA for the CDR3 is TGTGCCAGCAGCCAAGAGTCCCCGGGACTAGCGGGAGAGGAGGATACGCAGTATTTT. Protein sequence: CASSQESPGLAGEEDTQYF.

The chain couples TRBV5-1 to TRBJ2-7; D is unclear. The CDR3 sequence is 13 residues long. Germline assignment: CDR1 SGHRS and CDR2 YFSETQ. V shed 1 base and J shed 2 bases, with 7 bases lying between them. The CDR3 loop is CASSLTATYEQYF. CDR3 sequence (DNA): TGCGCCAGCAGCTTGACAGCAACCTACGAGCAGTACTTC.

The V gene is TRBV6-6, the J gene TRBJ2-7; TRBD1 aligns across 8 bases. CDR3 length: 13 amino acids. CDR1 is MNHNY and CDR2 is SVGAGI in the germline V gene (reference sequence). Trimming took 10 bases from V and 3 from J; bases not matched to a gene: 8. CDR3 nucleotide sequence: TGTGCCATAAGGAGGACAGGGTTCTACGAGCAGTACTTC. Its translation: CAIRRTGFYEQYF.

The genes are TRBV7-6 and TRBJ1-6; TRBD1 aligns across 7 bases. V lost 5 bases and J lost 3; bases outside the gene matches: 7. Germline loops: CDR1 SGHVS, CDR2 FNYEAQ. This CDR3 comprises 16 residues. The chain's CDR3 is CASSPRGTVYNSPLHF. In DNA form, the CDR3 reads TGTGCCAGCAGCCCACGGGGGACAGTCTATAATTCACCCCTCCACTTT.

DNA for the CDR3: TGTGCCAGCAGTACCCAACAGGGATTCGGCAAAAACATTCAGTACTTC. The encoded protein is CASSTQQGFGKNIQYF. The chain employs TRBV6-6 and TRBJ2-4, with D perhaps matching TRBD1 (6 bases). Per the germline V gene, CDR1 is MNHNY and CDR2 is SVGAGI (reference sequence). The V and J ends lost 5 bases and 3 bases respectively, with 17 bases between them. The CDR3 contains 16 residues.

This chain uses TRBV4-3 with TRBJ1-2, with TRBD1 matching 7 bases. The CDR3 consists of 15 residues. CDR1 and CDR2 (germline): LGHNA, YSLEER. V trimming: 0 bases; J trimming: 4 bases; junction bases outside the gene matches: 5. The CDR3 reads CASSQETGESYGYTF. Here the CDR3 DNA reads TGCGCCAGCAGCCAAGAAACAGGGGAAAGCTATGGCTACACCTTC.

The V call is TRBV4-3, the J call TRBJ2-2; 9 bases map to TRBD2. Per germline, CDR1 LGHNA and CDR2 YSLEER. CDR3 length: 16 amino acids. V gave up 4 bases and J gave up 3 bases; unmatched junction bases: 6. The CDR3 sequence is CASSRRVAGDTGELFF. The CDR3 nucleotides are TGCGCCAGCAGCCGACGGGTAGCGGGGGACACCGGGGAGCTGTTTTTT.

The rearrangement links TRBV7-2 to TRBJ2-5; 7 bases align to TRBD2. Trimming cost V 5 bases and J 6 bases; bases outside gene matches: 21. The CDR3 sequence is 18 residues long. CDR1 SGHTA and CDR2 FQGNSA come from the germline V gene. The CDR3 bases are TGTGCCAGCAGCGACAACGGACTTTGGAGGGAGGGCCCGAAGACCCAGTACTTC. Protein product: CASSDNGLWREGPKTQYF.

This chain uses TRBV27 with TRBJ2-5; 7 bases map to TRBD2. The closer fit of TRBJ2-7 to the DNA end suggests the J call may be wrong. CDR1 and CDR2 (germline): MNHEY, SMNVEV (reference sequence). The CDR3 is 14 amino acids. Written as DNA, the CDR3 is TGTGCCAGCAGATCCCTAGCGGTTACCTACGAGCAGTACTTC. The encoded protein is CASRSLAVTYEQYF.